One and the same sample provided the 14 T cell receptor beta chains below, sequenced in a study of blood T cell repertoires in COVID-19. Some clones are missing from TCRdb's copy, which holds only in-frame ones; the method was immunoSEQ multiplex PCR. Among roughly 140,000 clones, approximately 90% were seen once, and the ten largest hold roughly 14%. Sequencing used peripheral blood. These receptors all come from a woman aged 35 to 49 with acute or convalescent COVID-19.

The chain carries TRBV12-5 and TRBJ2-2; 8 nucleotides line up with TRBD2. Germline loops: CDR1 LGHNT, CDR2 FRNRAP. V was clipped by 6 bases and J by 4 bases; unmatched bases: 7. The CDR3 length is 15 residues. The CDR3: CASGGPGGATGELFF. Written as DNA, the CDR3 is TGTGCTAGTGGGGGGCCGGGGGGGGCCACCGGGGAGCTGTTTTTT.

This sequence joins TRBV18 and TRBJ1-2; D unclear. V lost 3 bases to trimming and J lost 8 bases, with 19 bases between them. The CDR3 is made up of 15 amino acids. The germline CDR1 and CDR2 sequences are KGHSH and LQKENI. Here the CDR3 DNA reads TGTGCCAGCTCACCTGAATTCCAGGCCGGCCGGGGCTACACCTTC. Protein product: CASSPEFQAGRGYTF.

This clone was detected once. The gene calls are TRBV5-5 and TRBJ2-2; 11 bases agree with TRBD1. The junction had 3 bases not matched to a gene; V was cut back by 7 bases and J by 1 base. The germline V gene has CDR1 SGHKS and CDR2 YYEKEE (reference sequence). CDR3 size: 15 residues. The CDR3 region has the DNA TGTGCCAGCTGGACAGGGGGCAGGAACACCGGGGAGCTGTTTTTT. Encoded protein: CASWTGGRNTGELFF.

V and J are TRBV19 and TRBJ2-2, with 10 positions matching TRBD1. Looked up from germline, CDR1 is LNHDA and CDR2 is SQIVND (reference sequence). Trimming at V came to 4 bases and at J to 3 bases, leaving 17 bases not matched to a gene. CDR3 length equals 20 residues. The CDR3 nucleotides are TGTGCCAGTAGTACAAAAAGGGAAAATATGGGACAGGGGTACACCGGGGAGCTGTTTTTT. It encodes CASSTKRENMGQGYTGELFF.

The chain uses TRBV27 and TRBJ2-2; TRBD2 aligns across 7 bases. Germline loops: CDR1 MNHEY, CDR2 SMNVEV (reference sequence). The CDR3 is 15 residues long. Trimming at V came to 7 bases and at J to 1 base, leaving 6 bases not matched to a gene. DNA of the CDR3: TGTGCCAGCAAAGAGATAGCGGGGAACACCGGGGAGCTGTTTTTT. This sequence encodes CASKEIAGNTGELFF.

J is TRBJ1-5 and V is TRBV6-5; D remains ambiguous. Trimming shortened V by 6 bases and J by 5 bases, and 11 bases separated the two germline ends. The CDR3 consists of 13 residues. The V gene's germline CDR1 is MNHEY and CDR2 SVGAGI. The CDR3 loop is CASRGSDYQPQHF. CDR3 DNA sequence: TGTGCCAGCAGAGGGAGCGACTATCAGCCCCAGCATTTT.

The sample holds a few counts of this clone. The V call is TRBV5-1, the J call TRBJ1-1, with TRBD1 matching 11 bases. V lost 3 bases to trimming and J lost 4 bases; unmatched junction nucleotides: 5. CDR3 size: 15 residues. From germline, CDR1 is SGHRS and CDR2 YFSETQ. The CDR3 nucleotides read TGCGCCAGCAGCTGGACAGGGGGCAGGAGCACTGAAGCTTTCTTT. Translated, it gives CASSWTGGRSTEAFF.

The chain employs TRBV7-3 and TRBJ2-2; D perhaps matches TRBD1 (6 bases). This CDR3 is built from 15 residues. Germline CDR1 reads SGHTA; CDR2 reads FQGTGA. V gave up 6 bases and J gave up 2 bases, with 13 bases separating them. The CDR3 region is CASRLTGQNTGELFF. The DNA for the CDR3 is TGTGCCAGCAGGCTTACGGGACAAAACACCGGGGAGCTGTTTTTT.

The V call is TRBV3-1 (or the pseudogene TRBV3-2), the J call TRBJ1-5; D is uncertain. Looked up from germline, CDR1 is LGHDT and CDR2 is YNNKEL (reference sequence). CDR3 size: 13 residues. The germline V and J ends were trimmed by 2 bases and 5 bases, with 7 bases remaining between them. The CDR3 sequence is CASSQMVDQPQHF. In DNA, the CDR3 is TGTGCCAGCAGCCAAATGGTAGATCAGCCCCAGCATTTT.

The chain carries TRBV12-3 or TRBV12-4 and TRBJ2-5; perhaps TRBD1 as D (6 bases). The V gene lost 2 bases and the J gene lost 5 bases, with 9 bases spanning the gap. The CDR3 is 13 residues long. CDR3: CASSLTRGETQYF. CDR3 sequence (DNA): TGTGCCAGCAGTTTAACTAGGGGGGAGACCCAGTACTTC.

The CDR3 coding sequence is TGTGCCAGCAGCTTAGCCCCGCGCGGCAGCCAGACCCATAATTCACCCCTCCACTTT. The encoded protein is CASSLAPRGSQTHNSPLHF. The V gene is TRBV13, the J gene TRBJ1-6; D is undetermined. From germline, CDR1 is PRHDT and CDR2 FYEKMQ (reference sequence). The CDR3 spans 19 residues. Trimming removed 1 base at V and 5 bases at J, with 21 bases between.

The chain employs TRBV5-6 and TRBJ2-2, with 9 bases aligning to TRBD1. The germline V gene encodes CDR1 SGHDT and CDR2 YYEEEE. Trimming at V came to 4 bases and at J to 5 bases, leaving 6 bases not matched to a gene. CDR3 length: 15 amino acids. This CDR3 is CASSPPGQGTGELFF. In nucleotides, the CDR3 is TGTGCCAGCAGCCCCCCGGGACAGGGTACCGGGGAGCTGTTTTTT.

The chain carries TRBV7-2 and TRBJ1-6, with D hard to call. The CDR3 extends over 13 amino acids. The ends were cut back, 1 base at V and 10 bases at J, with 8 bases in the middle. Germline assignment: CDR1 SGHTA and CDR2 FQGNSA. Here the CDR3 DNA reads TGTGCCAGCAGCTTAGACGGGATCTCACCCCTCCACTTT. This gives the protein CASSLDGISPLHF.

V is TRBV20-1 and J is TRBJ2-1; D possibly corresponds to TRBD2 (6 bases). The CDR3 is 15 residues long. Germline V gene sequence: CDR1 DFQATT, CDR2 SNEGSKA (reference sequence). V dropped 3 bases and J dropped 2 bases, with 14 bases sitting between them. The CDR3 nucleotides read TGCAGTGCTAGTCCCGGGAGAGGGCCCTACAATGAGCAGTTCTTC. Its translation is CSASPGRGPYNEQFF.